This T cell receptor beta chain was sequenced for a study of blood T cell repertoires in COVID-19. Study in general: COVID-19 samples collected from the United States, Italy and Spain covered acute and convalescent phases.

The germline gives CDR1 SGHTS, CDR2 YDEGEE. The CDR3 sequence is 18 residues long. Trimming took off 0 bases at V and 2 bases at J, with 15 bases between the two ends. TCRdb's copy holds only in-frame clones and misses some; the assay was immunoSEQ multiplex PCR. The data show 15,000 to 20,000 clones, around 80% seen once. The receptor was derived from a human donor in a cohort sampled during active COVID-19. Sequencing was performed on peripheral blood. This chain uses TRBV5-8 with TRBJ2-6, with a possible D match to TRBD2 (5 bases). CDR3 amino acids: CASSLEGWGEAGANVLTF. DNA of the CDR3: TGTGCCAGCAGCTTGGAAGGCTGGGGAGAAGCTGGGGCCAACGTCCTGACTTTC.